Given below is one TCR beta chain in context. Its target is unknown. Here immunoSEQ multiplex PCR was the method, and the copy in TCRdb shows in-frame clones only, minus some. The table shows some 130,000 clones, with approximately 90% occurring only once. These data are taken from a study of T cell responses to AZD1222 COVID-19 vaccine. Findings and caveats of the study: Elevations in Spike-specific TCR breadth and depth followed administration of two AZD1222 doses. Along spike, vaccine-associated CD4 TCRs were found throughout, with dominance at 160-218 and 743-854. Scientists sampled the repertoires only once the peak T cell response had passed. The study reported that nearly half of spike-specific TCRs target unmutated variant regions.

This TCR was sampled from an adult in good health. The material was peripheral blood, obtained on day 0 of AZD1222 vaccination.

CDR3 nucleotide sequence: TGTGCCAGCAGCCCCCTCCTAGCGGGTACAAATGAGCAGTTCTTC. Translation gives CASSPLLAGTNEQFF. The chain combines TRBV2 with TRBJ2-1; TRBD2 aligns across 8 bases. CDR3 length equals 15 residues. V dropped 6 bases and J dropped 7; count of bases not matched to a gene: 11. Germline CDR1 is SNHLY and CDR2 is FYNNEI.